What follows are 20 T cell receptor beta chains derived from one specimen sequenced in a study of blood T cell repertoires in COVID-19. Using immunoSEQ multiplex PCR, the repertoire was profiled, and TCRdb retains in-frame clones only, with some absent. The profile shows around 100,000 clones, 75% to 90% of them singletons. The sequenced sample consisted of peripheral blood. The receptor source for this set is a man older than 75 with acute or convalescent COVID-19.

This clone was observed a single time. The genes are TRBV28 and TRBJ2-7; 9 bases map to TRBD1. The CDR3 is made up of 16 amino acids. V trimming: 2 bases; J trimming: 5 bases; junction bases outside the gene matches: 10. Germline V gene sequence: CDR1 MDHEN, CDR2 SYDVKM. Written as DNA, the CDR3 is TGTGCCAGCAGTTTAATAGGGACAGGGCGAGTGAACGAGCAGTACTTC. Translated, it gives CASSLIGTGRVNEQYF.

This chain joins TRBV6-6 and TRBJ2-1; the match to TRBD1 covers 9 bases. Germline CDR1 and CDR2: MNHNY and SVGAGI (reference sequence). The CDR3 is 15 residues long. Trimming cost V 5 bases and J 5 bases; bases outside gene matches: 7. In DNA, the CDR3 is TGTGCCAGCAGTAGGGACAGGGTGGCCAACAATGAGCAGTTCTTC. It encodes CASSRDRVANNEQFF.

The J gene is TRBJ1-2, the V gene TRBV27; D perhaps matches TRBD1 (6 bases). The CDR3 consists of 14 residues. The V end was cut by 0 bases, the J end by 8 bases, with 13 bases between. Germline V gene data show CDR1 as MNHEY and CDR2 as SMNVEV (reference sequence). The chain's CDR3 is CASSLSRRGGGYTF. The CDR3 DNA follows: TGTGCCAGCAGTTTATCCCGCAGGGGTGGAGGCTACACCTTC.

The chain is built from TRBV6-5 and TRBJ2-4, with a tentative D call TRBD1 (5 bases). The CDR3 totals 14 residues. V lost 6 bases to trimming and J lost 2 bases, with 11 bases between them. Germline V gene lookup returns CDR1 MNHEY and CDR2 SVGAGI. The CDR3 is CASRGRGPKNIQYF. The CDR3 DNA sequence: TGTGCCAGCAGGGGAAGGGGTCCCAAAAACATTCAGTACTTC.

The chain couples TRBV28 to TRBJ2-7; 8 nucleotides line up with TRBD1. J lost 2 bases, V lost 5 bases, and 8 bases had no gene match. CDR3 length: 15 residues. Germline values: CDR1 MDHEN, CDR2 SYDVKM. The CDR3 DNA reads TGTGCCAGCAGTCCGACAGGGGAAGGGACCTACGAGCAGTACTTC. It codes for CASSPTGEGTYEQYF.

This sequence joins TRBV27 and TRBJ2-7, with 12 nucleotides matching TRBD2. V shed 2 bases, J shed 4 bases, and the junction held 3 bases outside the gene matches. Per the germline V gene, CDR1 is MNHEY and CDR2 is SMNVEV (reference sequence). CDR3 length equals 15 residues. Here the CDR3 DNA reads TGTGCCAGCAGTTTAGGACTAGCGGGGCTTTACGAGCAGTACTTC. Its translation is CASSLGLAGLYEQYF.

The rearrangement links TRBV24-1 to TRBJ2-3; 8 bases agree with TRBD2. The CDR3 sequence is 19 residues long. Germline lookup yields CDR1 KGHDR and CDR2 SFDVKD. With 4 bases clipped from V and 5 bases from J, the junction kept 19 bases outside the gene matches. This chain's CDR3 is CATSDPVSGRAEMGDTQYF. The CDR3 DNA reads as TGTGCCACCAGTGACCCCGTTTCCGGGAGGGCCGAAATGGGAGATACGCAGTATTTT.

The rearrangement uses TRBV6-6 and TRBJ2-1; possibly TRBD2 for D (6 bases). Trimming removed 6 bases from V and 2 bases from J, with 17 bases in between. This CDR3 spans 16 amino acids. Germline V CDR1 and CDR2: MNHNY, SVGAGI (reference sequence). Here the CDR3 reads CASRPTGSPTYNEQFF. CDR3 DNA: TGTGCCAGCAGGCCGACCGGGAGTCCCACCTACAATGAGCAGTTCTTC.

V is TRBV27 and J is TRBJ2-2, with a tentative D call TRBD2 (6 bases). With 7 bases removed from V and 1 base from J, the gap between germline ends came to 13 bases. There are 15 residues in the CDR3. CDR1 MNHEY and CDR2 SMNVEV come from the germline V gene (reference sequence). DNA for the CDR3: TGTGCCAGCACCGGCGGGGACTTGAACACCGGGGAGCTGTTTTTT. Protein sequence: CASTGGDLNTGELFF.

The rearrangement joins TRBV15 to TRBJ2-7; no clear D. The V gene lost 0 bases and the J gene lost 0 bases, with 6 bases spanning the gap. Germline V lookup: CDR1 LNHNV, CDR2 YYDKDF (reference sequence). The CDR3 is 14 residues long. CDR3 in DNA: TGTGCCACCAGCAGAGATCGTAGCTCCTACGAGCAGTACTTC. It is translated as CATSRDRSSYEQYF.

The chain carries TRBV18 and TRBJ1-6, with D perhaps TRBD1 (5 bases). Germline V gene sequence: CDR1 KGHSH, CDR2 LQKENI. CDR3 length equals 16 residues. Trimming cost V 4 bases and J 5 bases, with 15 bases left between them. The CDR3 nucleotides are TGTGCCAGCTCACTAAGCCCGCAGGGCGATAATTCACCCCTCCACTTT. Its protein product is CASSLSPQGDNSPLHF. Based on the CDR3 plus reference TRBV18 and TRBJ1-6, the full variable domain is NAGVMQNPRHLVRRRGQEARLRCSPMKGHSHVYWYRQLPEEGLKFMVYLQKENIIDESGMPKERFSAEFPKEGPSILRIQQVVRGDSAAYFCASSLSPQGDNSPLHFGNGTRLTVT.

This CDR3 is CASSNLQGNTIYF. CDR3 nucleotide sequence: TGTGCCAGCAGTAATTTACAGGGAAACACCATATATTTT. The gene calls are TRBV25-1 and TRBJ1-3, with no clear D. CDR3 length: 13 amino acids. Trimming removed 5 bases at V and 4 bases at J, with 9 bases between. Germline loops: CDR1 MGHDK, CDR2 SYGVNS.

The chain carries TRBV29-1 and TRBJ1-1; weak D call: TRBD1 (5 bases). Trimming left V 7 bases short and J 0 bases short, with 12 bases between. Per germline, CDR1 SQVTM and CDR2 ANQGSEA. CDR3 size: 13 residues. The CDR3 sequence: CSAARDLNTEAFF. CDR3 DNA: TGCAGCGCCGCGAGGGACTTGAACACTGAAGCTTTCTTT.

The chain joins TRBV3-1 (or the pseudogene TRBV3-2) to TRBJ1-6, with 7 bases lining up with TRBD1. V gave up 1 base and J gave up 5 bases; unmatched junction bases: 5. This CDR3 contains 16 residues. From germline, CDR1 is LGHDT and CDR2 YNNKEL (reference sequence). The DNA for the CDR3 is TGTGCCAGCAGCCAAGGGGGCAGGGGGAATAATTCACCCCTCCACTTT. Translating it yields CASSQGGRGNNSPLHF.

V usage is TRBV19 and J usage is TRBJ1-2; the D is unclear. Germline V gene lookup returns CDR1 LNHDA and CDR2 SQIVND (reference sequence). V dropped 3 bases and J dropped 8 bases, with 13 bases sitting between them. The CDR3 length is 13 residues. This CDR3 is CASSIRTAGGYTF. CDR3 coding DNA: TGTGCCAGTAGTATCCGCACCGCGGGAGGCTACACCTTC.

This sequence joins TRBV5-4 and TRBJ2-6; D is unclear. Trimming removed 0 bases at V and 1 base at J, with 11 bases between. CDR1 and CDR2 (germline): SGHNT, YYREEE (reference sequence). CDR3 size: 17 residues. As DNA, the CDR3 is TGTGCCAGCAGCTTGGAGTCTCGGGTTTCTGGGGCCAACGTCCTGACTTTC. The encoded protein is CASSLESRVSGANVLTF. Filled out from reference TRBV5-4 and TRBJ2-6, the complete variable domain reads ETGVTQSPTHLIKTRGQQVTLRCSSQSGHNTVSWYQQALGQGPQFIFQYYREEENGRGNFPPRFSGLQFPNYSSELNVNALELDDSALYLCASSLESRVSGANVLTFGAGSRLTVL.

The rearrangement joins TRBV15 to TRBJ2-6; D is ambiguous. The V gene lost 0 bases and the J gene lost 2 bases, with 11 bases spanning the gap. CDR1 is LNHNV and CDR2 is YYDKDF in the germline V gene (reference sequence). The CDR3 is 17 residues long. CDR3 region: CATSREGQSPGANVLTF. The CDR3 nucleotides are TGTGCCACCAGCAGAGAGGGCCAAAGTCCTGGGGCCAACGTCCTGACTTTC. Full variable domain (missing parts from reference TRBV15 and TRBJ2-6): DAMVIQNPRYQVTQFGKPVTLSCSQTLNHNVMYWYQQKSSQAPKLLFHYYDKDFNNEADTPDNFQSRRPNTSFCFLDIRSPGLGDTAMYLCATSREGQSPGANVLTFGAGSRLTVL.

V usage is TRBV3-1 (or the pseudogene TRBV3-2) and J usage is TRBJ2-2, with D maybe TRBD2 (6 bases). Trimming took 0 bases from V and 4 from J, leaving 12 bases between them. CDR3 length: 16 residues. Germline CDR1 and CDR2: LGHDT and YNNKEL (reference sequence). The CDR3 sequence is CASSQDPGEGTGELFF. Written as DNA, the CDR3 is TGTGCCAGCAGCCAAGACCCGGGGGAAGGCACCGGGGAGCTGTTTTTT.

This clone has a handful of counts. The chain employs TRBV7-2 and TRBJ2-2; D is undetermined. The germline gives CDR1 SGHTA, CDR2 FQGNSA. V was cut by 5 bases and J by 7 bases, with 11 bases left in between. The CDR3 is 13 amino acids. The chain's CDR3 is CASSPDGRGELFF. The CDR3, as DNA: TGTGCCAGCAGCCCCGATGGGCGCGGGGAGCTGTTTTTT.

The chain uses TRBV6-5 and TRBJ2-2; 7 bases align to TRBD1. Germline V lookup: CDR1 MNHEY, CDR2 SVGAGI. The CDR3 loop spans 15 amino acids. J gave up 7 bases and V 6 bases, and 11 bases lay outside the gene matches. The DNA for the CDR3 is TGTGCCAGCAGGGGTTCAACAGGGGTTGGCGGGGAGCTGTTTTTT. Translation: CASRGSTGVGGELFF.